This T cell receptor (beta chain) was identified during a study of blood T cell repertoires in COVID-19 (dated by TCRdb to 2019 to 2021). For context, the study as a whole: Samples covering the acute and convalescent phases of COVID-19 were provided by collaborators in the United States, Italy and Spain. The material from the prospective study consisted of cDNA or gDNA derived from T cells, B-cell-depleted T cells, or PBMCs. Where available, HLA class I and class II types were obtained from metadata supplied by the sample provider rather than from assay-based typing. Subjects who had been exposed to COVID-19, were actively infected with it, or had recovered from it provided the deeply sampled blood TCRbeta repertoires that made up the dataset. Samples came from the ongoing ImmuneRACE study (first 160 participants) plus 1,254 subjects from 6 global collaborators. A freely available public database, intended as a resource for researchers studying the immune response to SARS-CoV-2, is where the repertoires were released. Nearly every sample came with metadata listing a de-identified subject ID, COVID-19 status, age in years and sex. General conclusions and limits of the study: The quantity of clinical and demographic metadata differed by source and by participant and was supplied without curation.

The immunoSEQ Assay, a bias-controlled multiplex PCR, was used to amplify TCRbeta CDR3 regions from genomic DNA. Per the original workflow: Within the assay, amplification of reference gene primers was used to estimate how many nucleated cells each sample contained. To quantify the absolute abundance of each unique TCRbeta CDR3 rearrangement, sequence reads were collapsed and filtered. For each sample, productive Simpson clonality was calculated as the square root of Simpson's diversity index over productive rearrangements. TCRdb provides this immuneACCESS table in a form limited to in-frame rearrangements. Some clones are lacking; in checked studies, under half of them reflect an unresolved V gene, and why the rest are absent is not known. Clone size and the V and J calls come from that table; the DNA yielded D and trimming. The sample records over 100,000 clones, around four fifths of which are singletons. The top ten constitute 0.7% to 1% of the sample.

Worth noting for this clone: Its antigen remains undetermined. No much larger clone exists at a distance of one base, and base qualities are not known.

The CDR3 goes from the cysteine to the phenylalanine over 12 residues. Here the CDR3 DNA is all that survives: 36 bases in frame from base 1. Trimming takes 5 bases off V and 10 bases off J; junction bases not matched to a gene: 5. The germline V gene (reference sequence) specifies WNHNN as CDR1 and SYGVQD as CDR2. The collaborating institutions used their own protocols to collect whole blood in K2EDTA tubes. For TCRbeta analysis, collaborators shipped samples as frozen whole blood, isolated PBMCs, or DNA extracted from either of those sample types. Sequenced input: peripheral blood. Recombination linked TRBV10-1 to TRBJ1-1, and 9 junctional nucleotides match TRBD1. The sequence came from a woman in her seventies with acute or convalescent COVID-19. CDR3 region: CASSRDRVGAFF. The nucleotides are TGCGCCAGCAGTCGGGACAGGGTAGGAGCTTTCTTT.